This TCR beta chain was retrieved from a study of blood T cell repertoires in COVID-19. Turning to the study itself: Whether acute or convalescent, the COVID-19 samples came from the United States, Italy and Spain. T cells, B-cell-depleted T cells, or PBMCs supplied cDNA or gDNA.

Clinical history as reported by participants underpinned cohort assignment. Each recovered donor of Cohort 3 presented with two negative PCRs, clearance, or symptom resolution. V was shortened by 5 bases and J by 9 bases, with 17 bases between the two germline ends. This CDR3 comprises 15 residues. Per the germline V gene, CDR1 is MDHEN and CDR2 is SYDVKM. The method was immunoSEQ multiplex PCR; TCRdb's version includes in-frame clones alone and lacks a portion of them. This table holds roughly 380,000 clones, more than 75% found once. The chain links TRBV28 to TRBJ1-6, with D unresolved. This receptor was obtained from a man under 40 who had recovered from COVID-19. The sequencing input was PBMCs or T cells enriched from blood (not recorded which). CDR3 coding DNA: TGTGCCAGCAGTCCTCCCCCCCCCAGGTTTTCACCCCTCCACTTT. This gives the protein CASSPPPPRFSPLHF. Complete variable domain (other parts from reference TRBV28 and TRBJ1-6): DVKVTQSSRYLVKRTGEKVFLECVQDMDHENMFWYRQDPGLGLRLIYFSYDVKMKEKGDIPEGYSVSREKKERFSLILESASTNQTSMYLCASSPPPPRFSPLHFGNGTRLTVT.